The 14 T cell receptor beta chains below all came from one sample that was sequenced in a study of control samples from healthy donors and cancer patients. The assay was immunoSEQ multiplex PCR, and TCRdb's table has in-frame clones only and misses some. This table has about 180,000 clones, 90% to 95% appearing once. Input material: blood. The source of these receptors is a man aged 25-45 years in good health.

The V call is TRBV10-2, the J call TRBJ2-7; no clear D. This CDR3 has 11 amino acids. Per germline, CDR1 WSHSY and CDR2 SAAADI. With 6 bases removed from V and 7 bases from J, the gap between germline ends came to 10 bases. CDR3 amino acids: CASSRAGEQYF. The CDR3, as DNA: TGCGCCAGCAGCCGCGCCGGGGAGCAGTACTTC.

This clone was counted only a few times. The rearrangement joins TRBV6-1 to TRBJ2-2, with D perhaps matching TRBD1 (6 bases). The CDR3 runs 17 residues. Germline V gene lookup returns CDR1 MNHNS and CDR2 SASEGT. V was clipped by 1 base and J by 6 bases, with 18 bases between them. The CDR3 loop is CASSEVHGGILPGELFF. In DNA, the CDR3 is TGTGCCAGCAGTGAAGTTCATGGGGGCATCCTCCCCGGGGAGCTGTTTTTT.

This rearrangement joins TRBV19 to TRBJ2-1; D uncertain. The CDR3 length is 12 residues. Looked up from germline, CDR1 is LNHDA and CDR2 is SQIVND (reference sequence). V lost 3 bases, J lost 10 bases, and 10 bases lay in between. The CDR3 DNA sequence: TGTGCCAGTAGTATTCGGCTTCGCGAGCAGTTCTTC. It codes for CASSIRLREQFF.

This clone showed up just a few times. The gene calls are TRBV9 and TRBJ1-1, with D maybe TRBD1 (5 bases). The CDR3 loop spans 15 amino acids. V lost 0 bases and J lost 0, with 9 bases in between. Germline V gives CDR1 SGDLS, CDR2 YYNGEE. CDR3 sequence reads: CASSVEGHLNTEAFF. The CDR3 DNA follows: TGTGCCAGCAGCGTAGAGGGGCACCTGAACACTGAAGCTTTCTTT. The entire variable domain, with the rest obtained from reference TRBV9 and TRBJ1-1, is as follows: DSGVTQTPKHLITATGQRVTLRCSPRSGDLSVYWYQQSLDQGLQFLIQYYNGEERAKGNILERFSAQQFPDLHSELNLSSLELGDSALYFCASSVEGHLNTEAFFGQGTRLTVV.

This chain's CDR3 is CASSLVRGSEQFF. CDR3 coding DNA: TGTGCCAGCAGCTTAGTCAGGGGCAGTGAGCAGTTCTTC. The rearrangement uses TRBV13 and TRBJ2-1, with D possibly TRBD1 on 6 matching bases. The CDR3 extends over 13 amino acids. The germline gives CDR1 PRHDT, CDR2 FYEKMQ (reference sequence). With 1 base removed from V and 9 bases from J, the gap between germline ends came to 10 bases. The full variable domain, with the rest looked up from reference TRBV13 and TRBJ2-1, is AAGVIQSPRHLIKEKRETATLKCYPIPRHDTVYWYQQGPGQDPQFLISFYEKMQSDKGSIPDRFSAQQFSDYHSELNMSSLELGDSALYFCASSLVRGSEQFFGPGTRLTVL.

The V and J genes are TRBV7-9 and TRBJ2-7; 7 bases fit TRBD2. The CDR3 runs 14 residues. Germline V CDR1 and CDR2: SEHNR, FQNEAQ (reference sequence). The ends lost 5 bases at V and 7 bases at J; junction bases unmatched: 11. The CDR3 region is CASSPVGGTGEQYF. For the CDR3, the DNA is TGTGCCAGCAGCCCAGTGGGGGGGACGGGAGAGCAGTACTTC.

Details on this clone: A junction end diverges from the germline sequence, so it may reflect a read error. The gene calls are TRBV18 and TRBJ1-1; 9 bases agree with TRBD1. The CDR3 runs 14 residues. Germline V lookup: CDR1 KGHSH, CDR2 LQKENI. CDR3: CASSPRQGGTETFF. CDR3 sequence (DNA): TGTGCCAGCTCACCACGACAGGGGGGCACTGAAACTTTCTTT. The full variable domain, with the rest looked up from reference TRBV18 and TRBJ1-1, is NAGVMQNPRHLVRRRGQEARLRCSPMKGHSHVYWYRQLPEEGLKFMVYLQKENIIDESGMPKERFSAEFPKEGPSILRIQQVVRGDSAAYFCASSPRQGGTETFFGQGTRLTVV.

This clone came up once. V is TRBV2 and J is TRBJ2-7; TRBD2 agrees at 12 bases. Per germline, CDR1 SNHLY and CDR2 FYNNEI. CDR3 length: 17 amino acids. V dropped 5 bases and J dropped 6; count of bases not matched to a gene: 14. CDR3 nucleotide sequence: TGTGCCAGCAGTCAGCCTACTAGCGGGGGGATGCACCTCGAGCAGTACTTC. As protein: CASSQPTSGGMHLEQYF.

This chain connects TRBV19 to TRBJ2-3; D is undetermined. This CDR3 comprises 13 residues. CDR1 and CDR2 from the germline V gene are LNHDA and SQIVND (reference sequence). Trimming cost V 1 base and J 10 bases, with 12 bases left between them. Here the CDR3 reads CASSIVPSLAQYF. CDR3 nucleotide sequence: TGTGCCAGTAGTATAGTCCCCTCATTAGCGCAGTATTTT.

The chain has TRBV10-2 and TRBJ2-2; 11 bases align to TRBD2. Per the germline V gene, CDR1 is WSHSY and CDR2 is SAAADI. The CDR3 is 15 residues long. The trim removed 3 bases at V and 6 bases at J, leaving 3 bases unmatched. The CDR3 protein is CASSDLAGGAGELFF. The DNA of the CDR3 is TGCGCCAGCAGTGACCTAGCGGGGGGCGCCGGGGAGCTGTTTTTT.

The V call is TRBV30, the J call TRBJ1-5, with D possibly TRBD1 on 6 matching bases. Germline assignment: CDR1 GTSNPN and CDR2 SVGIG (reference sequence). CDR3 size: 13 residues. Deletions cut 0 bases from V and 6 bases from J, with 9 bases between. The CDR3 DNA sequence: TGTGCCTGGAGTGTAGAGGGGGGTCAGCCCCAGCATTTT. Its translation: CAWSVEGGQPQHF.

This clone was counted between two and nine times. The CDR3 region has the DNA TGCAGCGTTGCAGCGGGGGCGGGTGGAAACACCATATATTTT. Translated, it gives CSVAAGAGGNTIYF. The rearrangement joins TRBV29-1 to TRBJ1-3; tentatively, D is TRBD1 (6 bases). CDR1 is SQVTM and CDR2 is ANQGSEA in the germline V gene. This CDR3 is 14 amino acids long. V lost 4 bases to trimming and J lost 3 bases, with 13 bases between them.

The rearrangement links TRBV6-5 to TRBJ2-7, with a possible D match to TRBD2 (5 bases). V lost 8 bases, J lost 6 bases, and 23 bases lay in between. Per germline, CDR1 MNHEY and CDR2 SVGAGI. This CDR3 is built from 15 residues. The DNA of the CDR3 is TGTGCCAGCTCCCGGGGTGGTCAGACCGCTCGCGAGCAGTACTTC. It encodes CASSRGGQTAREQYF.

The chain has TRBV20-1 and TRBJ1-1; no definite D call. V was pared by 3 bases and J by 1 base, with 9 bases between. CDR1 and CDR2 from the germline V gene are DFQATT and SNEGSKA (reference sequence). This CDR3 contains 13 residues. DNA of the CDR3: TGCAGTGCTAGTGGAGCAGGGAACACTGAAGCTTTCTTT. It is translated as CSASGAGNTEAFF.